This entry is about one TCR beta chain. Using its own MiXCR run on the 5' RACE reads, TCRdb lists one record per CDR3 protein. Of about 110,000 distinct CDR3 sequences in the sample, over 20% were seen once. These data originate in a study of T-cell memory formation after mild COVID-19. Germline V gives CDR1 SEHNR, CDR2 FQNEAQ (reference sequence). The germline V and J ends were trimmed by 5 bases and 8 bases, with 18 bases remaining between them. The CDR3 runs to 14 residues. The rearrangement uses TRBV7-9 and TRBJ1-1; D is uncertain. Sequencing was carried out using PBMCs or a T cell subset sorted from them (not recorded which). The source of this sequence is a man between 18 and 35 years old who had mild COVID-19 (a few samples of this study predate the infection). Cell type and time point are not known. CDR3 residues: CASSPTSGGGEAFF. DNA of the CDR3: TGTGCCAGCAGCCCAACTTCGGGTGGCGGCGAAGCTTTCTTT. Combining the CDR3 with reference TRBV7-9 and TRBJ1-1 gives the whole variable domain DTGVSQNPRHKITKRGQNVTFRCDPISEHNRLYWYRQTLGQGPEFLTYFQNEAQLEKSRLLSDRFSAERPKGSFSTLEIQRTEQGDSAMYLCASSPTSGGGEAFFGQGTRLTVV.